The 29 T cell receptor beta chains given below trace back to one sample, sequenced in a study of T-cell memory formation after mild COVID-19. TCRdb fed the 5' RACE reads into MiXCR, producing one record per CDR3 protein. The sample includes 290,000 or so distinct CDR3 sequences, approximately 20% seen only once; the top ten take roughly 21%. Sequencing was done on a sample of PBMCs or a T cell subset sorted from them (not recorded which). The receptors originated from a young man who had mild COVID-19 (a few samples of this study predate the infection). Cell type and time point are not known.

There are many counts of this clonotype. The chain carries TRBV12-3 or TRBV12-4 and TRBJ2-1; D may be TRBD2 (6 bases). The CDR3 contains 12 residues. Trimming took 2 bases from V and 10 from J, leaving 9 bases between them. The CDR3 reads CASSLWSGEQFF. DNA of the CDR3: TGTGCCAGCAGTTTATGGAGCGGGGAGCAGTTCTTC.

This clonotype was detected many times. The chain recombines TRBV7-2 with TRBJ1-5; TRBD1 matches at 7 bases. The CDR3 extends over 15 amino acids. Germline values: CDR1 SGHTA, CDR2 FQGNSA. Germline trimming cut 5 bases from V and 7 bases from J; bases unmatched to any gene: 11. CDR3 loop: CASSRQGSSGQPQHF. The DNA of the CDR3 is TGTGCCAGCAGCCGACAGGGCAGCTCGGGACAGCCCCAGCATTTT. Looking up the rest from reference TRBV7-2 and TRBJ1-5 gives the full variable domain: GAGVSQSPSNKVTEKGKDVELRCDPISGHTALYWYRQSLGQGLEFLIYFQGNSAPDKSGLPSDRFSAERTGGSVSTLTIQRTQQEDSAVYLCASSRQGSSGQPQHFGDGTRLSIL.

This clonotype came up once. The CDR3 DNA reads as TGTGCCAGCAGCCGTTGGGGGCGGGGGGGCTCGGAGACCCAGTACTTC. Translated: CASSRWGRGGSETQYF. The chain combines TRBV14 with TRBJ2-5, with 9 positions matching TRBD2. Trimming took 4 bases from V and 5 from J; bases not matched to a gene: 11. This CDR3 contains 16 residues. In germline, CDR1 is SGHDN, CDR2 FVKESK.

The chain carries TRBV21-1 and TRBJ2-6; the table calls TRBD2, which could not be checked here. TRBV21-1 is given as a pseudogene. The CDR3 spans 18 residues. CDR3 bases: TGTGCCAGCAGCAAAGCCTGGGACGGCGGCTCTCGGGCCAACGTCCTGACTTTC. This translates into CASSKAWDGGSRANVLTF.

This clonotype was found a few times. This chain connects TRBV12-3 or TRBV12-4 to TRBJ2-1, with 8 positions matching TRBD1. With V trimmed by 6 bases and J by 3 bases, 7 bases remained unmatched. The CDR3 covers 15 residues. The CDR3 is CASRGRGRGYNEQFF. In DNA form, the CDR3 reads TGTGCCAGCAGGGGCAGGGGGCGAGGCTACAATGAGCAGTTCTTC.

This clonotype has more than one count but fewer than ten. The rearrangement links TRBV7-9 to TRBJ2-6, with 9 bases matching TRBD1. The CDR3 runs 17 residues. Germline V gene sequence: CDR1 SEHNR, CDR2 FQNEAQ (reference sequence). Trimming cost V 5 bases and J 2 bases; bases outside gene matches: 7. The CDR3 region is CASSERGTGTGANVLTF. The CDR3 DNA reads as TGTGCCAGCAGCGAGAGAGGGACAGGGACTGGGGCCAACGTCCTGACTTTC.

This clonotype was observed a handful of times. The genes are TRBV12-3 or TRBV12-4 and TRBJ2-7; 8 nucleotides align to TRBD2. The CDR3 totals 13 residues. After removal of 5 bases from V and 2 bases from J, the junction contained 2 bases not matched to a gene. The CDR3 nucleotides read TGTGCCAGCAGTCGAGCGGGGGCCTACGAGCAGTACTTC. This gives the protein CASSRAGAYEQYF.

This clonotype was picked up a small number of times. This chain uses TRBV11-2 with TRBJ1-1, with D unclear. This CDR3 is 14 amino acids long. CDR1 is SGHAT, CDR2 FQNNGV, per germline. Trimming cost V 5 bases and J 4 bases, with 14 bases left between them. The DNA of the CDR3 is TGTGCCAGCAGCCGGGGAGCAGGCAGCACTGAAGCTTTCTTT. This gives the protein CASSRGAGSTEAFF.

J is TRBJ1-2 and V is TRBV12-3 or TRBV12-4, with a tentative D call TRBD1 (6 bases). Trimming removed 7 bases at V and 7 bases at J, with 19 bases between. The CDR3 consists of 14 residues. CDR3 in DNA: TGTGCCAGCACCCAAACCCCCGGGACATTTGGCTACACCTTC. Encoded protein: CASTQTPGTFGYTF.

This clonotype was counted only a few times. The chain joins TRBV7-3 to TRBJ2-2; no clear D. V was cut by 1 base and J by 1 base, with 4 bases left in between. The CDR3 runs 14 residues. Germline assignment: CDR1 SGHTA and CDR2 FQGTGA. The CDR3 nucleotides read TGTGCCAGCAGCTTAAGCTTGAACACCGGGGAGCTGTTTTTT. It codes for CASSLSLNTGELFF.

This clonotype was found a few times. The CDR3 region has the DNA TGTGCCAGCAGTCACGGGCTGCGAGCTTTCTTT. The encoded protein is CASSHGLRAFF. V and J are TRBV27 and TRBJ1-1; D is undetermined. Per the germline V gene, CDR1 is MNHEY and CDR2 is SMNVEV (reference sequence). The V end lost 5 bases, the J end lost 10 bases, and 11 bases lay between the germline ends. The CDR3 runs 11 residues.

This clonotype occurred a few times. The gene calls are TRBV5-6 and TRBJ2-3; tentatively, D is TRBD1 (5 bases). This CDR3 has 15 amino acids. Germline CDR1 reads SGHDT; CDR2 reads YYEEEE. Trimming took off 2 bases at V and 4 bases at J, with 14 bases between the two ends. The CDR3: CASSFEQGGSDTQYF. The CDR3 nucleotides are TGTGCCAGCAGCTTTGAGCAGGGCGGATCAGATACGCAGTATTTT.

This clonotype turned up a few times. This rearrangement joins TRBV29-1 to TRBJ1-6, with TRBD1 matching over 10 bases. CDR1 SQVTM and CDR2 ANQGSEA come from the germline V gene. J lost 8 bases, V lost 7 bases, and 5 bases had no gene match. The CDR3 spans 13 residues. CDR3 bases: TGCAGCGCCGCCGGGACAGGGGATTCACCCCTCCACTTT. Residues: CSAAGTGDSPLHF.

V gene TRBV29-1 combines with J gene TRBJ1-1, with D perhaps matching TRBD1 (5 bases). The CDR3 contains 11 residues. CDR1 is SQVTM and CDR2 is ANQGSEA in the germline V gene. The ends were cut back, 6 bases at V and 8 bases at J, with 13 bases in the middle. The CDR3 is CSVIPGAEAFF. CDR3 in DNA: TGCAGCGTAATTCCCGGGGCAGAAGCTTTCTTT.

In its sample, this clonotype was seen a few times. The rearrangement joins TRBV29-1 to TRBJ2-1, with a weak D call TRBD2 (6 bases). The germline gives CDR1 SQVTM, CDR2 ANQGSEA. The CDR3 runs to 12 residues. Trimming took 6 bases from V and 2 from J, leaving 8 bases between them. The CDR3 DNA is TGCAGCGTAGGAGGGGCCTACAATGAGCAGTTCTTC. It is translated as CSVGGAYNEQFF.

This clonotype has more than one count but fewer than ten. The V and J genes are TRBV11-2 and TRBJ1-4; weak D call: TRBD1 (5 bases). V lost 3 bases and J 5 bases, leaving 13 bases between the germline ends. Germline loops: CDR1 SGHAT, CDR2 FQNNGV. The CDR3 extends over 15 amino acids. CDR3 bases: TGTGCCAGCAGCTTTTTCGGGGCCGTCAATGAAAAACTGTTTTTT. Protein product: CASSFFGAVNEKLFF.

This CDR3 is CASSSAGQGRMNTEAFF. The CDR3 DNA sequence: TGTGCCAGCAGCTCGGCCGGACAGGGGAGGATGAACACTGAAGCTTTCTTT. This rearrangement joins TRBV5-6 to TRBJ1-1, with 9 positions matching TRBD1. The CDR3 length is 17 residues. Germline values: CDR1 SGHDT, CDR2 YYEEEE. V dropped 3 bases and J dropped 0; count of bases not matched to a gene: 9.

V is TRBV18 and J is TRBJ2-1; 9 bases fit TRBD1. Germline V gene data show CDR1 as KGHSH and CDR2 as LQKENI. The CDR3 has 15 amino acids. Losses at the gene ends were 2 bases for V and 6 bases for J; bases not matched to a gene: 5. The CDR3 here is CASSPLGQGLNEQFF. The CDR3 coding sequence is TGTGCCAGCTCACCATTGGGACAGGGCCTCAATGAGCAGTTCTTC.

This clonotype was seen a handful of times. V and J are TRBV4-2 and TRBJ2-3; D remains unclear. CDR1 is LGHNA and CDR2 is YNFKEQ in the germline V gene. Trimming left V 0 bases short and J 1 base short, with 11 bases between. The CDR3 sequence is 16 residues long. CDR3 in DNA: TGTGCCAGCAGCCAAGATTTAGGGTTCCGCACAGATACGCAGTATTTT. Amino acids: CASSQDLGFRTDTQYF.

This clonotype was picked up a small number of times. The CDR3 protein is CASSQRGGSQETQYF. CDR3 in DNA: TGTGCCAGCAGCCAGCGGGGGGGGTCCCAGGAGACCCAGTACTTC. V gene TRBV4-2 combines with J gene TRBJ2-5; 9 bases are a match to TRBD2. Germline values: CDR1 LGHNA, CDR2 YNFKEQ. The junction had 7 bases not matched to a gene; V was cut back by 3 bases and J by 5 bases. CDR3 length: 15 amino acids.

A few counts support this clonotype. The chain is built from TRBV4-2 and TRBJ1-1, with TRBD1 matching over 7 bases. V shed 3 bases and J 4 bases; nucleotides not matched to a gene: 2. Germline V CDR1 and CDR2: LGHNA, YNFKEQ. CDR3 length: 13 amino acids. The CDR3 DNA reads as TGTGCCAGCAGCCATACAGGGGCCACTGAAGCTTTCTTT. It yields the protein CASSHTGATEAFF.

This clonotype was observed a handful of times. The CDR3 here is CASSLRTSYEQYF. Here the CDR3 DNA reads TGTGCCAGCAGCTTAAGGACGTCCTACGAGCAGTACTTC. The chain links TRBV7-2 to TRBJ2-7; D gene unclear. Deletions cut 2 bases from V and 1 base from J, with 6 bases between. This CDR3 is 13 amino acids long. Germline CDR1 SGHTA, CDR2 FQGNSA.

This chain connects TRBV7-9 to TRBJ2-5; 11 bases fit TRBD2. This CDR3 has 16 residues. With 5 bases clipped from V and 4 bases from J, the junction kept 9 bases outside the gene matches. Germline loops: CDR1 SEHNR, CDR2 FQNEAQ (reference sequence). Written as DNA, the CDR3 is TGTGCCAGCAGCACATTGGCTAGCGGGGGGACAGAGACCCAGTACTTC. Translated, it gives CASSTLASGGTETQYF.

The rearrangement links TRBV27 to TRBJ2-1; tentative D call: TRBD2 (6 bases). V was clipped by 6 bases and J by 2 bases, with 11 bases between them. The CDR3 totals 14 residues. CDR1 and CDR2 (germline): MNHEY, SMNVEV (reference sequence). This chain's CDR3 is CASSWGRTYNEQFF. The CDR3 DNA is TGTGCCAGCAGCTGGGGGAGGACCTACAATGAGCAGTTCTTC.

This clonotype was counted only a few times. The chain is built from TRBV6-2 or TRBV6-3 and TRBJ2-6; no clear D gene. From germline, CDR1 is MNHEY and CDR2 SVGEGT. The CDR3 has 16 residues. Trimming removed 0 bases from V and 2 bases from J, with 8 bases in between. The CDR3 DNA reads TGTGCCAGCAGTTACTCTTTCGAAGCTGGGGCCAACGTCCTGACTTTC. Amino acid sequence: CASSYSFEAGANVLTF.

This clonotype was observed a handful of times. The rearrangement joins TRBV7-9 to TRBJ1-1; D gene uncertain. The length of the CDR3 is 14 residues. The V gene lost 7 bases and the J gene lost 4 bases, with 16 bases spanning the gap. The germline V gene encodes CDR1 SEHNR and CDR2 FQNEAQ (reference sequence). The CDR3 loop is CASTGRVSGTEAFF. The DNA of the CDR3 is TGTGCCAGCACCGGAAGGGTTAGCGGCACTGAAGCTTTCTTT.

This clonotype was detected only a few times. This chain uses TRBV27 with TRBJ1-1; D unresolved. Germline V CDR1 and CDR2: MNHEY, SMNVEV (reference sequence). V was trimmed by 6 bases and J by 0 bases, leaving 8 bases between them. This CDR3 region has 13 residues. The CDR3 DNA reads TGTGCCAGCAGCACAACGGTGAACACTGAAGCTTTCTTT. Protein sequence: CASSTTVNTEAFF.

The V gene is TRBV19, the J gene TRBJ1-2; TRBD1 is a possible D gene (5 bases). V lost 5 bases to trimming and J lost 7 bases, with 14 bases between them. Germline V gene lookup returns CDR1 LNHDA and CDR2 SQIVND (reference sequence). The CDR3 spans 13 residues. The CDR3 sequence: CASSEQGFGGYTF. CDR3 DNA: TGTGCCAGTAGTGAGCAGGGCTTCGGTGGCTACACCTTC.

This clonotype was seen only once. The J gene is TRBJ1-1, the V gene TRBV11-2; D gene uncertain. The CDR3 sequence is 15 residues long. CDR1 SGHAT and CDR2 FQNNGV come from the germline V gene. With 1 base removed from V and 0 bases from J, the gap between germline ends came to 9 bases. CDR3 nucleotide sequence: TGTGCCAGCAGCTTAGCAGTAGGCCTGAACACTGAAGCTTTCTTT. It specifies CASSLAVGLNTEAFF. The full variable domain, its missing parts supplied by reference TRBV11-2 and TRBJ1-1, is EAGVAQSPRYKIIEKRQSVAFWCNPISGHATLYWYQQILGQGPKLLIQFQNNGVVDDSQLPKDRFSAERLKGVDSTLKIQPAKLEDSAVYLCASSLAVGLNTEAFFGQGTRLTVV.